The present entry profiles one TCR beta chain with its context. What it binds is unknown. The data stem from a study of T-cell memory formation after mild COVID-19. Study-wide findings and caveats: Among CD4+ contracting clones, most were CM and EM, and CD8+ ones EMRA. Cross-reactive memory appears to have joined, as suggested by some responding clones showing up in pre-infection memory.

A single record per CDR3 protein comes from TCRdb applying MiXCR to the 5' RACE reads. The table shows 500,000 to 650,000 distinct CDR3 sequences, with less than 25% occurring only once. CDR3 length: 16 residues. Per germline, CDR1 SGDLS and CDR2 YYNGEE. The ends were cut back, 0 bases at V and 3 bases at J, with 16 bases in the middle. Sample: PBMCs or a T cell subset sorted from them (not recorded which). This clonotype was sampled from an adult woman who had mild COVID-19 (a few samples of this study predate the infection). Cell type and time point are not known. The chain couples TRBV9 to TRBJ2-7; D is tentatively TRBD1 or TRBD2 (5 bases each). CDR3 sequence reads: CASSVGWDLSHYEQYF. The CDR3 DNA sequence: TGTGCCAGCAGCGTAGGTTGGGACCTCTCCCACTACGAGCAGTACTTC. Full variable domain (outside the CDR3, taken from reference TRBV9 and TRBJ2-7): DSGVTQTPKHLITATGQRVTLRCSPRSGDLSVYWYQQSLDQGLQFLIQYYNGEERAKGNILERFSAQQFPDLHSELNLSSLELGDSALYFCASSVGWDLSHYEQYFGPGTRLTVT.